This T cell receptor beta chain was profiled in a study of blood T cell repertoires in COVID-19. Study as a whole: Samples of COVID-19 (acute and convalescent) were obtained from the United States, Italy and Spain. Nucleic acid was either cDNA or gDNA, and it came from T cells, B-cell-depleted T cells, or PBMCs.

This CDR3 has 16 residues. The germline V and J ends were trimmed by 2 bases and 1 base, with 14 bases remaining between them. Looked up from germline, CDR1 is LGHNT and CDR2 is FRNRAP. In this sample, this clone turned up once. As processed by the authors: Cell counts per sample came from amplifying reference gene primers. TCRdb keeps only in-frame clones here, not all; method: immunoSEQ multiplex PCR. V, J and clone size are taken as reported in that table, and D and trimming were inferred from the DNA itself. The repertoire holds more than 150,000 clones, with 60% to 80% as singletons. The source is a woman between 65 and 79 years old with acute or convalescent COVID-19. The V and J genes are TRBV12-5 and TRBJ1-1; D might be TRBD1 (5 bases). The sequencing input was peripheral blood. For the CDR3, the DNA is TGTGCTAGTGGTTTGCTGCTTACAGGATCGAACACTGAAGCTTTCTTT. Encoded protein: CASGLLLTGSNTEAFF.